This T cell receptor (beta chain) was sequenced during a study of blood T cell repertoires in COVID-19. Study details: Acute and convalescent COVID-19 samples came from the United States, Italy and Spain.

The protocol was immunoSEQ multiplex PCR, while the TCRdb copy is restricted to in-frame clones and leaves out a portion. The table has about 320,000 clones, over 85% seen once. The sample consisted of PBMCs or T cells enriched from blood (not recorded which). The receptor was isolated from a man in his fifties or sixties who had recovered from COVID-19.

The CDR3 reads CASTTKMNGYTF. Written as DNA, the CDR3 is TGTGCCAGTACTACGAAGATGAATGGCTACACCTTC. V and J are TRBV19 and TRBJ1-2; D is unresolved. This CDR3 has 12 amino acids. The germline CDR1 and CDR2 sequences are LNHDA and SQIVND (reference sequence). The V and J ends lost 7 bases and 6 bases respectively, with 12 bases between them.